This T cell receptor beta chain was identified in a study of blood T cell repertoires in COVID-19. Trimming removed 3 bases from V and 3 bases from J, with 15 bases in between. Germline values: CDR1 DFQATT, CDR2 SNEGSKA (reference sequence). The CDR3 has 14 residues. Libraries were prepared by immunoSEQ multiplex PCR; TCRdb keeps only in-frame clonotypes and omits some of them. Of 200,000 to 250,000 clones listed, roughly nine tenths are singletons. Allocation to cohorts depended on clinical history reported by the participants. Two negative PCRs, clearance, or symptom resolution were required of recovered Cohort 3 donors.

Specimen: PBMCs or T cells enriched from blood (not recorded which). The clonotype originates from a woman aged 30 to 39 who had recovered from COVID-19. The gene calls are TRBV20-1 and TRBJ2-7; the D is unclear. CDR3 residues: CSASGQMNRYEQYF. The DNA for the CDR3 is TGCAGTGCTAGTGGGCAGATGAACCGCTACGAGCAGTACTTC.